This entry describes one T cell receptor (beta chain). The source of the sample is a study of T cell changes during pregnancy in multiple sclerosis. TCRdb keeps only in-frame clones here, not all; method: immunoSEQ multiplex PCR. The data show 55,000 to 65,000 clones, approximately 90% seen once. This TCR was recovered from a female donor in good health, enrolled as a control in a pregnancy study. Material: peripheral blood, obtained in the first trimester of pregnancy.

The CDR3 DNA is TGTGCCAGCAGCTTTGAGTCACGCACAGATACGCAGTATTTT. It specifies CASSFESRTDTQYF. The chain carries TRBV7-2 and TRBJ2-3; D is unclear. Trimming removed 3 bases from V and 1 base from J, with 8 bases in between. The V gene's germline CDR1 is SGHTA and CDR2 FQGNSA. This CDR3 has 14 residues.